The rows below give T cell receptor beta chains drawn from one sample of a study of T-cell memory formation after mild COVID-19. One entry per CDR3 protein, called by TCRdb with MiXCR from the 5' RACE reads. The sample has some 150,000 distinct CDR3 sequences; 13% to 15% are singletons. Material: PBMCs or a T cell subset sorted from them (not recorded which). The receptors here all came from an adult woman who had mild COVID-19 (a few samples of this study predate the infection). Cell type and time point are not known. Each CDR3 is given with its conserved first and last residue. D genes are given only for firm matches. A row's size may be missing; if present it is once, few, many or a size class.

d_gene	j_gene	abundance	v_gene	CDR3nt	CDR3aa
-	TRBJ2-7	-	TRBV29-1	TGCAGCGTTGAAGAGGTCTACGAGCAGTACTTC	CSVEEVYEQYF
-	TRBJ2-5	-	TRBV11-2	TGTGCCAGCAGCTTCCGGGAAGAGACCCAGTACTTC	CASSFREETQYF
-	TRBJ2-3	few	TRBV9	TGTGCCAGCAGCGCTTTGGGTGGGGGAACCACAGATACGCAGTATTTT	CASSALGGGTTDTQYF
-	TRBJ2-1	-	TRBV20-1	TGCAGTGCTAGGGATCAGGGCTCCTACAATGAGCAGTTCTTC	CSARDQGSYNEQFF
-	TRBJ2-7	-	TRBV6-2/TRBV6-3	TGTGCCAGCTTACGACAGGAGTCCTACGAGCAGTACTTC	CASLRQESYEQYF
TRBD2	TRBJ2-1	-	TRBV5-4	TGTGCCAGCAGCTTGGTGGCGCGGGAGGGCCTCTACAATGAGCAGTTCTTC	CASSLVAREGLYNEQFF
-	TRBJ2-1	-	TRBV9	TGTGCCAGCAGCGTAACGGCTAATGAGCAGTTCTTC	CASSVTANEQFF
TRBD1	TRBJ2-2	few	TRBV4-1	TGCGCCAGCAGCCAACCCGGGACAGGGTTCACCGGGGAGCTGTTTTTT	CASSQPGTGFTGELFF
TRBD1	TRBJ2-5	few	TRBV27	TGTGCCAGCAGTCGTCAGGGGGCGGTGGACCAAGAGACCCAGTACTTC	CASSRQGAVDQETQYF
-	TRBJ2-1	-	TRBV7-8	TGTGCCAGCACCCTCGAAGGCGGGCTAGGACTTTCGGATGAGCAGTTCTTC	CASTLEGGLGLSDEQFF
-	TRBJ2-1	few	TRBV6-5	TGTGCCAGCAGTCCATGGGGGGGCGATGAGCAGTTCTTC	CASSPWGGDEQFF
TRBD1	TRBJ1-6	few	TRBV12-3/TRBV12-4	TGTGCCAGCAGTTTAGCCTCGAGGGACAGGAATTCACCCCTCCACTTT	CASSLASRDRNSPLHF
TRBD2	TRBJ2-1	-	TRBV7-2	TGTGCCAGCAGCAGCCCGACTAGCGGGGTCTACAATGAGCAGTTCTTC	CASSSPTSGVYNEQFF
-	TRBJ2-3	-	TRBV4-1	TGCGCCAGCAGCCAAGAACCGGGACAACTACCCACAGATACGCAGTATTTT	CASSQEPGQLPTDTQYF
TRBD2	TRBJ2-5	few	TRBV3-1	TGTGCCAGCAGCCAAGATTTGGCTAGCGGGACCCAAGAGACCCAGTACTTC	CASSQDLASGTQETQYF
TRBD1	TRBJ2-7	-	TRBV27	TGTGCCAGCAGACTAGGACAGGGGGTGCCCTACGAGCAGTACTTC	CASRLGQGVPYEQYF
-	TRBJ1-5	few	TRBV4-1	TGCGCCAGCAGCCAAGGGGGCGGGCTAAATCAGCCCCAGCATTTT	CASSQGGGLNQPQHF
TRBD1	TRBJ2-1	few	TRBV25-1	TGTGCCAGCAGTGAAGTCTTCGGGACAGCTAACAATGAGCAGTTCTTC	CASSEVFGTANNEQFF
TRBD2	TRBJ2-3	few	TRBV7-9	TGTGCCAGCAGCTTGTTAGCGGGGGAGAGCACAGATACGCAGTATTTT	CASSLLAGESTDTQYF
TRBD1	TRBJ1-2	-	TRBV5-6	TGTGCCAGCAGTCCTGGGACAGCGGGCTACACCTTC	CASSPGTAGYTF
TRBD2	TRBJ2-7	-	TRBV7-6	TGTGCCAGCAGACCCTCCTCCGGGACTAGCGGCATGTACGAGCAGTACTTC	CASRPSSGTSGMYEQYF
-	TRBJ1-2	-	TRBV6-5	TGTGCCAGCAGTCAGGCAGGGGAGGACTATGGCTACACCTTC	CASSQAGEDYGYTF
-	TRBJ2-3	-	TRBV5-8	TGTGCCAGCAGCTTGCCCACTAGGCCCTGGGCAGATACGCAGTATTTT	CASSLPTRPWADTQYF
TRBD2	TRBJ2-3	-	TRBV12-3/TRBV12-4	TGTGCCAGCAGTTTAGCGGGACTAACAGATACGCAGTATTTT	CASSLAGLTDTQYF
-	TRBJ2-5	few	TRBV10-3	TGTGCCATCAGTGAGTCCGAGTGGGAGACCCAGTACTTC	CAISESEWETQYF
TRBD1	TRBJ2-1	many	TRBV29-1	TGCAGCGTTGGGGGCAGGGGGAGATACAATGAGCAGTTCTTC	CSVGGRGRYNEQFF
-	TRBJ2-7	few	TRBV7-2	TGTGCCAGCAGCCAAGTTTCGGGCCCGGAGTACGAGCAGTACTTC	CASSQVSGPEYEQYF
-	TRBJ2-1	-	TRBV14	TGTGCCAGCAGCCATCGATACAATGAGCAGTTCTTC	CASSHRYNEQFF
TRBD2	TRBJ2-2	few	TRBV4-1	TGCGCCAGCAGTCCCGGGGGGGGGACCGGGGAGCTGTTTTTT	CASSPGGGTGELFF